What follows is one T cell receptor beta chain and its context. Its specificity is not known. The germline CDR1 and CDR2 sequences are SGHDN and FVKESK. The CDR3 is made up of 16 amino acids. The germline V and J ends were trimmed by 6 bases and 0 bases, with 15 bases remaining between them. The record originates from a study of beta chain features in type 1 diabetes. Study-wide points: PCR might favor shorter templates, but any such skew would affect patients and controls equally. Type 1 diabetes patients had moderately but significantly shorter TCRB CDR3s in all four CD4+ subsets.

Investigators reverse transcribed all isolated RNA, so they sequenced expressed TCRB transcripts. Only in-frame clones appear in the TCRdb table, and some are missing; sequencing was by immunoSEQ multiplex PCR. Seen here are hundreds of thousands of clones, roughly an eighth observed once, and the top ten hold less than 0.025%. V gene TRBV14 combines with J gene TRBJ2-1, with no clear D. Sequenced material: naive CD4+ T cells from blood. The TCR originated in a man aged 18 to 29 with type 1 diabetes. The CDR3 here is CASRSSSRSSYNEQFF. CDR3 sequence (DNA): TGTGCCAGCAGGTCAAGTAGCCGAAGCTCCTACAATGAGCAGTTCTTC.